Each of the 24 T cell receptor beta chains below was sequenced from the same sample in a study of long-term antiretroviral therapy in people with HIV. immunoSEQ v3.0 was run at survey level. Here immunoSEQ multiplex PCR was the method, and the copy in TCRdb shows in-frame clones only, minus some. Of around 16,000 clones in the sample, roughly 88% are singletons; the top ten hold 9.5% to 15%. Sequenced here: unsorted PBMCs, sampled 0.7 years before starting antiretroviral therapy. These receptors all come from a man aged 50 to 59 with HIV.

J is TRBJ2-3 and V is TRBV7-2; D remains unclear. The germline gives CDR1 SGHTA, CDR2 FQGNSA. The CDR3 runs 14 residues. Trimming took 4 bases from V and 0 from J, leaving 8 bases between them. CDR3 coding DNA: TGTGCCAGCAGCTCAGACGGGAGCACAGATACGCAGTATTTT. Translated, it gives CASSSDGSTDTQYF. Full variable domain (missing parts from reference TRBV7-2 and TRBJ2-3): GAGVSQSPSNKVTEKGKDVELRCDPISGHTALYWYRQSLGQGLEFLIYFQGNSAPDKSGLPSDRFSAERTGGSVSTLTIQRTQQEDSAVYLCASSSDGSTDTQYFGPGTRLTVL.

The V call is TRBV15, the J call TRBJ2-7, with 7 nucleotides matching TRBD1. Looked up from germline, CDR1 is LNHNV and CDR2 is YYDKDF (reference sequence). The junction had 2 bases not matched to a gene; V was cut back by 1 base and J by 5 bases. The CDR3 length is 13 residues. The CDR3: CATSRGQGNEQYF. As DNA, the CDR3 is TGTGCCACCAGCAGAGGACAGGGCAACGAGCAGTACTTC.

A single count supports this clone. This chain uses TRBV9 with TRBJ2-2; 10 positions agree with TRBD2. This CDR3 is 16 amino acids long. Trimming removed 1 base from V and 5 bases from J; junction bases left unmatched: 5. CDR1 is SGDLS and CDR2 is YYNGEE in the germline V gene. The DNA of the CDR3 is TGTGCCAGCAGCGTAACGACTAGCGGGTCTACCGGGGAGCTGTTTTTT. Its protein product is CASSVTTSGSTGELFF.

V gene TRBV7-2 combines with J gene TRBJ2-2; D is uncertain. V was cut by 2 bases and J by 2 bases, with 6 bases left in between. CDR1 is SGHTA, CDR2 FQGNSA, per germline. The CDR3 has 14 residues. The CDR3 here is CASSLILNTGELFF. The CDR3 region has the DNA TGTGCCAGCAGCTTAATCTTAAACACCGGGGAGCTGTTTTTT. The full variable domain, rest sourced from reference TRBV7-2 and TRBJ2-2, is GAGVSQSPSNKVTEKGKDVELRCDPISGHTALYWYRQSLGQGLEFLIYFQGNSAPDKSGLPSDRFSAERTGGSVSTLTIQRTQQEDSAVYLCASSLILNTGELFFGEGSRLTVL.

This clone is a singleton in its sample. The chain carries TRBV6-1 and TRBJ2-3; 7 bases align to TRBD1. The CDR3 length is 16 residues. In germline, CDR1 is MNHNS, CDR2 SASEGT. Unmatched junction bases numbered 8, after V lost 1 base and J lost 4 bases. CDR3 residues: CASSEGGRGISDTQYF. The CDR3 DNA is TGTGCCAGCAGTGAAGGGGGCAGGGGGATATCAGATACGCAGTATTTT.

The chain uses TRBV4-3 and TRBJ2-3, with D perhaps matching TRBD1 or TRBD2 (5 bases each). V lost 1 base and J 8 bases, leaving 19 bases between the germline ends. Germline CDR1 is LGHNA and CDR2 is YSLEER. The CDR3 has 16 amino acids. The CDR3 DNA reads TGCGCCAGCAGCCAAGTAGTGGGGGTTCCTCCTCTTACGCAGTATTTT. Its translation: CASSQVVGVPPLTQYF.

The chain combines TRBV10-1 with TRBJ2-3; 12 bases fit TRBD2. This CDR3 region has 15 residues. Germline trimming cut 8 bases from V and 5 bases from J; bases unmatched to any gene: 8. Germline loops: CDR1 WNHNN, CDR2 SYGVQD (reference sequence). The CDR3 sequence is CASGSSGGAVDTQYF. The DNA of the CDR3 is TGCGCCAGCGGATCTAGCGGGGGGGCCGTAGATACGCAGTATTTT.

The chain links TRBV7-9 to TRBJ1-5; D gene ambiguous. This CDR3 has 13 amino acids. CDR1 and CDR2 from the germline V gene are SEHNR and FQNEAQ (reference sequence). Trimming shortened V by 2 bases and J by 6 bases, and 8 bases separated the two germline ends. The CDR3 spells CASSLLAGQPQHF. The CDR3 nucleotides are TGTGCCAGCAGCTTACTAGCGGGTCAGCCCCAGCATTTT.

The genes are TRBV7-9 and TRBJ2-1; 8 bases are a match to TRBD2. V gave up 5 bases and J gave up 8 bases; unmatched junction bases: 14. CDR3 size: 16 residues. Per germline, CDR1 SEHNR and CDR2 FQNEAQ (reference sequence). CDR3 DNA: TGTGCCAGCAGCCCCGGGACTAGTCCATCTCGGGATGAGCAGTTCTTC. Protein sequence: CASSPGTSPSRDEQFF.

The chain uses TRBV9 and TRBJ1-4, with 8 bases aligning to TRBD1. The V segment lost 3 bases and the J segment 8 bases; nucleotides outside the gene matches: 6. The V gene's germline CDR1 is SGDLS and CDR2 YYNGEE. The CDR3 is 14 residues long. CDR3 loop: CASSADRGREKLFF. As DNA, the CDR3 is TGTGCCAGCAGCGCTGACAGGGGTAGGGAAAAACTGTTTTTT.

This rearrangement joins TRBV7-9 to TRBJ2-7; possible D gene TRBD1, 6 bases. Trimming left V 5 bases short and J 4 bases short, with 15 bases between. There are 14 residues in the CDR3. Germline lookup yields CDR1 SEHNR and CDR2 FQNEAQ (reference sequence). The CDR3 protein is CASSPTRQDYEQYF. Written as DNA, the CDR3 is TGTGCCAGCAGCCCCACCCGACAGGATTACGAGCAGTACTTC.

The CDR3 DNA reads as TGTGCCATCAGTGGAACGACTAGCGGGGGGCCCGGGGATACGCAGTATTTT. It specifies CAISGTTSGGPGDTQYF. V usage is TRBV10-3 and J usage is TRBJ2-3; 13 positions agree with TRBD2. From germline, CDR1 is ENHRY and CDR2 SYGVKD. The CDR3 sequence is 17 residues long. V shed 4 bases, J shed 6 bases, and the junction held 10 bases outside the gene matches.

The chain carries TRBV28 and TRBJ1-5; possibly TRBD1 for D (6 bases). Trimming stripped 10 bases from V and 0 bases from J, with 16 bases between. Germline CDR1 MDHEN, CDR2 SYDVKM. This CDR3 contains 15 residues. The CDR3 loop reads CATWLAGDSNQPQHF. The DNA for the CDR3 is TGTGCCACCTGGTTGGCAGGGGATAGCAATCAGCCCCAGCATTTT.

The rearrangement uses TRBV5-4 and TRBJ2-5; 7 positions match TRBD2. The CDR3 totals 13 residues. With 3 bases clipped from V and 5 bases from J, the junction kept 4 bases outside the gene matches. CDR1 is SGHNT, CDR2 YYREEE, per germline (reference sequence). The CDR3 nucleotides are TGTGCCAGCAGCTCTAGCGGACGGGAGACCCAGTACTTC. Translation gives CASSSSGRETQYF.

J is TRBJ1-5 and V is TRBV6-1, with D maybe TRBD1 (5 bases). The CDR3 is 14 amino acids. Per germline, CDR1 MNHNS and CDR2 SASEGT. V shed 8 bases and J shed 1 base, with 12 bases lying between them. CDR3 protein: CASATTVSNQPQHF. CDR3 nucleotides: TGTGCCAGCGCGACGACAGTGAGCAATCAGCCCCAGCATTTT.

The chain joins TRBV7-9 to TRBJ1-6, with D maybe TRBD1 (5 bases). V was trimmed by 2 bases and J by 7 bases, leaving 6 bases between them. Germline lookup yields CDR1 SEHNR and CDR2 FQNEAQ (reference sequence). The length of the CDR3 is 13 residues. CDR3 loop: CASSLWGNSPLHF. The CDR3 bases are TGTGCCAGCAGCTTATGGGGGAATTCACCCCTCCACTTT.

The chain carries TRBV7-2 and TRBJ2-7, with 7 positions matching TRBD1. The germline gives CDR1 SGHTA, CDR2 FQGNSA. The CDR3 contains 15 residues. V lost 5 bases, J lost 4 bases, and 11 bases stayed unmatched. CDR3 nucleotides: TGTGCCAGCAGCCGCCCGGCCGGGACAGCATACGAGCAGTACTTC. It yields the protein CASSRPAGTAYEQYF.

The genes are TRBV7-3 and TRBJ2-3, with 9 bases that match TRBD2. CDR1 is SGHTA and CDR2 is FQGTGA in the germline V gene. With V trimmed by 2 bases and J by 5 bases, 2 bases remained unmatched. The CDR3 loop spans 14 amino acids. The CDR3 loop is CASSLAGGVDTQYF. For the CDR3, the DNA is TGTGCCAGCAGCTTAGCGGGAGGGGTAGATACGCAGTATTTT.

As DNA, the CDR3 is TGTGCCAGCAGGACAGCTAATCGGTACGAGCAGTACTTC. This translates into CASRTANRYEQYF. This chain joins TRBV6-5 and TRBJ2-7; maybe TRBD1 (5 bases). Per the germline V gene, CDR1 is MNHEY and CDR2 is SVGAGI. The germline V and J ends were trimmed by 6 bases and 4 bases, with 13 bases remaining between them. This CDR3 contains 13 residues.

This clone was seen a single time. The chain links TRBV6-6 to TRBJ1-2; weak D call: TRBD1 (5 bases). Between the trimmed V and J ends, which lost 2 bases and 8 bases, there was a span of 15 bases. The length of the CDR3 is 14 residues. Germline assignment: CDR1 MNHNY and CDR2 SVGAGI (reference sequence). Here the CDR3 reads CASSYAGIGGGYTF. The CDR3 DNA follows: TGTGCCAGCAGTTACGCAGGGATAGGAGGGGGCTACACCTTC.

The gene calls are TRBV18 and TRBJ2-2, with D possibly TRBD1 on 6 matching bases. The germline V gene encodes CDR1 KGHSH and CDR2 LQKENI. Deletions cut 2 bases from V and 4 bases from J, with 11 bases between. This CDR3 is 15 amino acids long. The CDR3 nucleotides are TGTGCCAGCTCACCATCACAGGGAGCCACCGGGGAGCTGTTTTTT. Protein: CASSPSQGATGELFF.

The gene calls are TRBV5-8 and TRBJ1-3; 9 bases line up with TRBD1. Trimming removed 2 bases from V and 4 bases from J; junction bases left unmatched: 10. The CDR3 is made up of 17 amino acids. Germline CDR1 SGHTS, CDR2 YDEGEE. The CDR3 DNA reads TGTGCCAGCAGCTTTCCCGGGACAGGGCTGTCCGGAAACACCATATATTTT. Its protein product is CASSFPGTGLSGNTIYF.

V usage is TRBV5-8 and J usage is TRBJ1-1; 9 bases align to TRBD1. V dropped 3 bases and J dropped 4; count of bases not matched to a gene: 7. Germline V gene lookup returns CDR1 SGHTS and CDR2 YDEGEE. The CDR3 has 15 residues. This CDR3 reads CASSWGDRESTEAFF. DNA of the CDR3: TGTGCCAGCAGCTGGGGGGACAGGGAAAGCACTGAAGCTTTCTTT.

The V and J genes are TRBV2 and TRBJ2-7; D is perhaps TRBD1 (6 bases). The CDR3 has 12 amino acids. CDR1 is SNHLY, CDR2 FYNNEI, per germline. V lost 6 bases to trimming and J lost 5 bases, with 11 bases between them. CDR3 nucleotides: TGTGCCAGCAGGGTACAGGGAAACGAGCAGTACTTC. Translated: CASRVQGNEQYF.